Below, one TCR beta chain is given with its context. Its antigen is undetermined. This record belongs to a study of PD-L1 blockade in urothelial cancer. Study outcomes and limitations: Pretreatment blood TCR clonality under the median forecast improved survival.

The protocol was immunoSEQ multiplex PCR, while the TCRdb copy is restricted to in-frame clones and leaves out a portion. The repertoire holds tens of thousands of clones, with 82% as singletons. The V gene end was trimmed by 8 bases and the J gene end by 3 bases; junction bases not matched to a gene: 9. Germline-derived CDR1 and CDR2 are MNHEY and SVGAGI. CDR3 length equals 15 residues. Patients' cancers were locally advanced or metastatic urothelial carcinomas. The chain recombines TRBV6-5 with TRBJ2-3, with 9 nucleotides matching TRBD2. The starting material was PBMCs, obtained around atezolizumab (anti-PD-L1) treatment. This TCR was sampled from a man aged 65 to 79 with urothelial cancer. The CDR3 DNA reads TGTGCCAGCGGCGGGCGGGAGGGCGGGACAGATACGCAGTATTTT. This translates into CASGGREGGTDTQYF.